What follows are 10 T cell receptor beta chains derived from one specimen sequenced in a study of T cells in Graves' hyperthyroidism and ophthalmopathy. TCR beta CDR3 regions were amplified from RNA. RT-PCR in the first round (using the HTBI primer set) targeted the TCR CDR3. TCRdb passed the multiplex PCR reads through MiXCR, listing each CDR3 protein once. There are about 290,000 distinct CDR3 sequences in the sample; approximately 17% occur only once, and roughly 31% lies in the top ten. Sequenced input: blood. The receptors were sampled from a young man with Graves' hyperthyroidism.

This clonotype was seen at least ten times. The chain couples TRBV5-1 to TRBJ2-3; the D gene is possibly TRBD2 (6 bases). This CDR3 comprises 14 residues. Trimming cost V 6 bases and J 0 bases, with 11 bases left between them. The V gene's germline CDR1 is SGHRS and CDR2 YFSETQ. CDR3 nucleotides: TGCGCCAGCAACCGGGACTTTAGCACAGATACGCAGTATTTT. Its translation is CASNRDFSTDTQYF.

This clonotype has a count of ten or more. The DNA for the CDR3 is TGTGCCAGCAGTTCCCCAAATTCACCCCTCCACTTT. It translates to CASSSPNSPLHF. This chain links TRBV12-3 or TRBV12-4 with TRBJ1-6, with D unclear. Deletions cut 4 bases from V and 7 bases from J, with 5 bases between. CDR3 length: 12 residues.

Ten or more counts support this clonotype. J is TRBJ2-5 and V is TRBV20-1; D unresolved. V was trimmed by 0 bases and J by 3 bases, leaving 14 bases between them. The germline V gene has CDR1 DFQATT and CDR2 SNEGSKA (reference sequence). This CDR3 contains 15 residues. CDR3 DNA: TGCAGTGCTAGAGACGGCAGAGAAGCCGAAGAGACCCAGTACTTC. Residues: CSARDGREAEETQYF.

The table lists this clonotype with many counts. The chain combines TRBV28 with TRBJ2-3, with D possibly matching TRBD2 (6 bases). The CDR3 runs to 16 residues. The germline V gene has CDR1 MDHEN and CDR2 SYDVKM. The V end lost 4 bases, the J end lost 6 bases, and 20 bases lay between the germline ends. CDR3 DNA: TGTGCCAGCAGTTCCAAGAGGTCGCGGGGAGATGATACGCAGTATTTT. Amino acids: CASSSKRSRGDDTQYF. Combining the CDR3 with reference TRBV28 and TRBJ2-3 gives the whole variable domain DVKVTQSSRYLVKRTGEKVFLECVQDMDHENMFWYRQDPGLGLRLIYFSYDVKMKEKGDIPEGYSVSREKKERFSLILESASTNQTSMYLCASSSKRSRGDDTQYFGPGTRLTVL.

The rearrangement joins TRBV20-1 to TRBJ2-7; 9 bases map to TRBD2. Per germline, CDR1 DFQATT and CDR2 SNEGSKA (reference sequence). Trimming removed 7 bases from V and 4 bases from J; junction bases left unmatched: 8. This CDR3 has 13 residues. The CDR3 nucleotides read TGCAGTGTCGTCGTAGCGGGAGCTTACGAGCAGTACTTC. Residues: CSVVVAGAYEQYF.

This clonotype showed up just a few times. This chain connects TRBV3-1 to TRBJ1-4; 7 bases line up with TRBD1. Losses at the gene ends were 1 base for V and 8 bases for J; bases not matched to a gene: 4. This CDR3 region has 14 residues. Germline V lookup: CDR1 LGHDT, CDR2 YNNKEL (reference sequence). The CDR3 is CASSQAGGYEKLFF. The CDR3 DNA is TGTGCCAGCAGCCAAGCAGGGGGATACGAAAAACTGTTTTTT.

CDR3 bases: TGTGCCAGCAGCTTGTTCAGGGGCCCTGGCTACACCTTC. Translation: CASSLFRGPGYTF. V is TRBV5-6 and J is TRBJ1-2; possibly TRBD1 for D (6 bases). Germline CDR1 is SGHDT and CDR2 is YYEEEE. The CDR3 has 13 amino acids. Trimming cost V 1 base and J 7 bases, with 11 bases left between them.

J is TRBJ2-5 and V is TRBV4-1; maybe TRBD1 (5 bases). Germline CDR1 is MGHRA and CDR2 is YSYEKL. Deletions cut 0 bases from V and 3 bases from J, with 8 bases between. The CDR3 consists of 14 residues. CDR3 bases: TGCGCCAGCAGCCAAGATACAGGAGAAGAGACCCAGTACTTC. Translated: CASSQDTGEETQYF.

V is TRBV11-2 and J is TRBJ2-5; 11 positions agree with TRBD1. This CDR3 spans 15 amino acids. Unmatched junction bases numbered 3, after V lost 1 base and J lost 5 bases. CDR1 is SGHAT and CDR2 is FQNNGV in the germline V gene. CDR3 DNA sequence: TGTGCCAGCAGCTTAGGGACAGGGGGCTTGGAGACCCAGTACTTC. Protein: CASSLGTGGLETQYF. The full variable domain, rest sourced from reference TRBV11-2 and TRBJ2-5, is EAGVAQSPRYKIIEKRQSVAFWCNPISGHATLYWYQQILGQGPKLLIQFQNNGVVDDSQLPKDRFSAERLKGVDSTLKIQPAKLEDSAVYLCASSLGTGGLETQYFGPGTRLLVL.

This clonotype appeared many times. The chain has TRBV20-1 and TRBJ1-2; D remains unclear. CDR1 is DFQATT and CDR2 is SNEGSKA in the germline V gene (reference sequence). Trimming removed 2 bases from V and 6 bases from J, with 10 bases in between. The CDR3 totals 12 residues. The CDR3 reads CSARPQRDGYTF. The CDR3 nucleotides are TGCAGTGCTAGACCGCAAAGAGATGGCTACACCTTC.